The 20 T cell receptor beta chains listed next were all sequenced from one sample in a study of blood T cell repertoires in COVID-19 (dated by TCRdb to 2018 to 2020). Receptor amplification or capture employed the immunoSEQ multiplex PCR assay. TCRdb stores this immuneACCESS table with in-frame sequences only. Part of the clones is absent; in the studies checked, under half of the shortfall reflects unresolved V genes, and no reason is known for the rest. The table for this sample lists tens of thousands of clones; around 83% of them were counted only once. In total, the top ten clones hold 5.2% of the sample. Input material: peripheral blood. The receptors stem from a human donor in a cohort sampled during active COVID-19.

This chain connects TRBV18 to TRBJ1-5; 7 positions agree with TRBD1. The CDR3 totals 15 residues. Losses at the gene ends were 3 bases for V and 3 bases for J; bases not matched to a gene: 5. Germline V lookup: CDR1 KGHSH, CDR2 LQKENI. DNA of the CDR3: TGTGCCAGCTCACCGCTACAGGGGATCAATCAGCCCCAGCATTTT. Translation gives CASSPLQGINQPQHF.

The chain links TRBV6-1 to TRBJ2-7; D remains unclear. V lost 3 bases and J 1 base, leaving 13 bases between the germline ends. The CDR3 has 15 residues. CDR1 MNHNS and CDR2 SASEGT come from the germline V gene. The CDR3 nucleotides read TGTGCCAGCAGTGATCTGGGTCTAGAGTCCTACGAGCAGTACTTC. Translated: CASSDLGLESYEQYF.

The table lists this clone with a few counts. The chain is built from TRBV20-1 and TRBJ2-7; a weak D match, TRBD1 (6 bases). Germline CDR1 and CDR2: DFQATT and SNEGSKA (reference sequence). V dropped 8 bases and J dropped 5 bases, with 13 bases sitting between them. There are 11 residues in the CDR3. The CDR3 sequence is CSFQGSHEQYF. The CDR3 nucleotides read TGCAGTTTCCAGGGGAGCCACGAGCAGTACTTC.

The gene calls are TRBV5-1 and TRBJ2-5; D ambiguous. The CDR3 covers 13 residues. In germline, CDR1 is SGHRS, CDR2 YFSETQ. Trimming took 2 bases from V and 0 from J, leaving 5 bases between them. This CDR3 reads CASSFENQETQYF. The CDR3 DNA is TGCGCCAGCAGCTTTGAGAACCAAGAGACCCAGTACTTC.

The gene calls are TRBV12-5 and TRBJ2-1; 8 bases agree with TRBD2. CDR1 and CDR2 (germline): LGHNT, FRNRAP. V dropped 7 bases and J dropped 10; count of bases not matched to a gene: 12. The CDR3 covers 14 residues. CDR3 sequence (DNA): TGTGCTAGTGCCCCGAGCGGGGGACCGGAAGAGCAGTTCTTC. Amino acids: CASAPSGGPEEQFF.

This sequence joins TRBV2 and TRBJ2-1, with TRBD2 matching 8 bases. Germline CDR1 and CDR2: SNHLY and FYNNEI. The CDR3 covers 11 residues. The J segment lost 8 bases and the V segment lost 7 bases, leaving 1 base of the junction unmatched. The CDR3 DNA sequence: TGTGCCAGCACGGGGGGGTATGAGCAGTTCTTC. This sequence encodes CASTGGYEQFF.

In DNA form, the CDR3 reads TGTGCCAGCAGTTACTCTCCAGATGCAACTAATGAAAAACTGTTTTTT. Amino acids: CASSYSPDATNEKLFF. V and J are TRBV6-5 and TRBJ1-4; no clear D. Germline CDR1 MNHEY, CDR2 SVGAGI. The CDR3 totals 16 residues. V was cut by 0 bases and J by 0 bases, with 8 bases left in between.

The chain couples TRBV4-1 to TRBJ2-1, with 9 bases identical to TRBD2. CDR3 size: 15 residues. After removal of 3 bases from V and 8 bases from J, the junction contained 8 bases not matched to a gene. Per the germline V gene, CDR1 is MGHRA and CDR2 is YSYEKL. CDR3 loop: CASSQGGGAWDEQFF. In DNA, the CDR3 is TGCGCCAGCAGCCAGGGCGGGGGGGCCTGGGATGAGCAGTTCTTC.

The gene calls are TRBV12-3 or TRBV12-4 and TRBJ2-2; D perhaps matches TRBD1 (5 bases). The CDR3 is 13 amino acids. Trimming removed 5 bases at V and 6 bases at J, with 10 bases between. CDR3 DNA sequence: TGTGCCAGCAGTCTCAAGGGGCCCGGGGAGCTGTTTTTT. Protein product: CASSLKGPGELFF.

Written as DNA, the CDR3 is TGCAGCGTTACCGGGGGGGCCAGCTCCTACAATGAGCAGTTCTTC. It encodes CSVTGGASSYNEQFF. This chain joins TRBV29-1 and TRBJ2-1; 8 bases map to TRBD2. Trimming cost V 5 bases and J 0 bases; bases outside gene matches: 6. The CDR3 is 15 amino acids. The germline V gene encodes CDR1 SQVTM and CDR2 ANQGSEA.

Only one count was recorded for this clone. The chain links TRBV29-1 to TRBJ2-1; D call uncertain. The germline gives CDR1 SQVTM, CDR2 ANQGSEA. The CDR3 is 11 amino acids. The ends were cut back, 4 bases at V and 9 bases at J, with 10 bases in the middle. The CDR3 sequence is CSVGLEFEQFF. CDR3 bases: TGCAGCGTTGGGCTAGAATTTGAGCAGTTCTTC.

This clone was counted once. Additional DNA sequences in this sample encode the identical CDR3. The CDR3 spells CASSFRGAGSPLHF. CDR3 sequence (DNA): TGTGCCAGCAGTTTTAGGGGCGCGGGGTCACCCCTCCACTTT. The rearrangement uses TRBV27 and TRBJ1-6; D may be TRBD1 (5 bases). Trimming removed 3 bases from V and 10 bases from J, with 13 bases in between. Germline V gene lookup returns CDR1 MNHEY and CDR2 SMNVEV (reference sequence). The CDR3 has 14 amino acids.

This chain joins TRBV7-2 and TRBJ1-5; D not certain. CDR3 length: 13 amino acids. Germline V gene sequence: CDR1 SGHTA, CDR2 FQGNSA. The V end lost 5 bases, the J end lost 10 bases, and 15 bases lay between the germline ends. The CDR3 region has the DNA TGTGCCAGCAGCCTGGAAGTAGCGAGCCCCCAGCATTTT. Its protein is CASSLEVASPQHF.

The V gene is TRBV7-2, the J gene TRBJ1-1; D is possibly TRBD1 (5 bases). Trimming took off 4 bases at V and 5 bases at J, with 11 bases between the two ends. Germline values: CDR1 SGHTA, CDR2 FQGNSA. This CDR3 has 13 residues. CDR3 DNA: TGTGCCAGCAGCTACGCAGGGCCGACTGAAGCTTTCTTT. As protein: CASSYAGPTEAFF.

Concerning this clone: Mismatch with germline at one junction end may stem from a read error. This chain uses TRBV7-7 with TRBJ2-2; 8 nucleotides align to TRBD2. Germline CDR1 and CDR2: SSHAT and FNYEAQ (reference sequence). This CDR3 is built from 18 residues. CDR3 DNA sequence: TGTGCTAGCAGCTTAGAGGCCTCGCGGGGGGCCCCCACCGGGGAGCTGTTTTTT. Its translation is CASSLEASRGAPTGELFF.

The rearrangement uses TRBV7-9 and TRBJ1-1; no definite D call. V lost 11 bases to trimming and J lost 4 bases, with 5 bases between them. From germline, CDR1 is SEHNR and CDR2 FQNEAQ (reference sequence). The CDR3 is 9 residues long. The CDR3 reads CARSTEAFF. The DNA for the CDR3 is TGTGCCCGGTCCACTGAAGCTTTCTTT.

V and J are TRBV5-1 and TRBJ2-3; 11 bases align to TRBD2. With V trimmed by 0 bases and J by 9 bases, 18 bases remained unmatched. This CDR3 has 19 amino acids. Germline CDR1 reads SGHRS; CDR2 reads YFSETQ. This CDR3 reads CASSLVSGGAAPGLGTQYF. For the CDR3, the DNA is TGCGCCAGCAGCTTGGTTAGCGGGGGGGCCGCCCCCGGGTTAGGGACGCAGTATTTT. The entire variable domain, with the rest obtained from reference TRBV5-1 and TRBJ2-3, is as follows: KAGVTQTPRYLIKTRGQQVTLSCSPISGHRSVSWYQQTPGQGLQFLFEYFSETQRNKGNFPGRFSGRQFSNSRSEMNVSTLELGDSALYLCASSLVSGGAAPGLGTQYFGPGTRLTVL.

The CDR3, as DNA: TGTGCCAGCAGCCGACAGGCCACCTTCCTAGTCGAGCAGTACTTC. Amino acids: CASSRQATFLVEQYF. The V call is TRBV5-4, the J call TRBJ2-7; D might be TRBD1 (6 bases). The CDR3 length is 15 residues. V lost 4 bases and J lost 6, with 20 bases in between. Germline CDR1 and CDR2: SGHNT and YYREEE (reference sequence).

This chain links TRBV10-2 with TRBJ1-6, with D perhaps matching TRBD1 (6 bases). This CDR3 comprises 14 residues. V shed 4 bases and J shed 7 bases, with 11 bases lying between them. Germline CDR1 reads WSHSY; CDR2 reads SAAADI. In nucleotides, the CDR3 is TGCGCCAGCAGTGCAGGGGTGAGGAATTCACCCCTCCACTTT. This gives the protein CASSAGVRNSPLHF.

There are a few counts of this clone. The CDR3 bases are TGCAGTGCTAGTCACTTCGGGACTAGCGGGGTCACCGGGGAGCTGTTTTTT. The encoded protein is CSASHFGTSGVTGELFF. This chain uses TRBV20-1 with TRBJ2-2; 13 positions agree with TRBD2. Trimming cost V 3 bases and J 4 bases; bases outside gene matches: 8. The V gene's germline CDR1 is DFQATT and CDR2 SNEGSKA (reference sequence). The CDR3 is 17 amino acids.